The entry that follows covers one T cell receptor beta chain sequence. Antigen specificity is unknown. Sequencing was performed with immunoSEQ multiplex PCR; in TCRdb, only in-frame clones are kept and a portion is missing. The table includes 150,000 to 200,000 clones, about 90% detected once. These data come from a study of T cell responses to AZD1222 COVID-19 vaccine. Study findings and constraints: Spike-wide vaccine-associated CD4 TCRs dominated at 160-218 and 743-854.

Trimming took 5 bases from V and 7 from J; bases not matched to a gene: 4. Germline lookup yields CDR1 DFQATT and CDR2 SNEGSKA (reference sequence). The CDR3 has 11 residues. The receptor comes from an adult who received the AZD1222 COVID-19 vaccine. The chain combines TRBV20-1 with TRBJ1-2; TRBD1 matches 7 bases. Material: peripheral blood, obtained 28 days after the second AZD1222 dose. The CDR3 DNA follows: TGCAGTGCTTGGAACAGGGGTGGCTACACCTTC. Translated, it gives CSAWNRGGYTF.